The text below deals with one T cell receptor beta chain. The data are from a study of T cells after yellow fever vaccination. CDR1 and CDR2 (germline): SGHTA, FQGNSA. The CDR3 is 15 residues long. The V end was cut by 0 bases, the J end by 3 bases, with 9 bases between. TCR cDNA, made by 5'RACE template switching, carried an added universal primer site and UMIs. TCRdb re-called the 5' RACE reads with MiXCR, one entry per CDR3 protein. The table has around 300,000 distinct CDR3 sequences, approximately 4% seen once. The sequenced sample was PBMCs, obtained 15 days after the yellow fever booster vaccination. The chain joins TRBV7-2 to TRBJ1-5, with D tentatively TRBD1 (5 bases). This receptor was identified in a man aged 18 to 29 who received the YFV17D yellow fever vaccine. This chain's CDR3 is CASSLAAGLNQPQHF. CDR3 coding DNA: TGTGCCAGCAGCTTAGCCGCAGGGCTCAATCAGCCCCAGCATTTT. The full variable domain, with the rest looked up from reference TRBV7-2 and TRBJ1-5, is GAGVSQSPSNKVTEKGKDVELRCDPISGHTALYWYRQSLGQGLEFLIYFQGNSAPDKSGLPSDRFSAERTGGSVSTLTIQRTQQEDSAVYLCASSLAAGLNQPQHFGDGTRLSIL.